The clone carrying this T cell receptor beta chain was seen only a few times. Germline CDR1 and CDR2: SQVTM and ANQGSEA. The trim removed 3 bases at V and 2 bases at J, leaving 6 bases unmatched. The CDR3 runs to 15 residues. Per the original methods: For nucleated cells, counts were estimated from reference gene primer amplification. Sequencing was performed with immunoSEQ multiplex PCR; in TCRdb, only in-frame clones are kept and a portion is missing. V and J calls and clone size are copied from that table; D and trimming were computed from the DNA. The table has about 14,000 clones, less than 75% seen once; the top ten hold approximately 22%. These data are taken from a study of blood T cell repertoires in COVID-19. At the level of the study: Acute-phase and convalescent COVID-19 samples originated in the United States, Italy and Spain. Nucleic acid was either cDNA or gDNA, and it came from T cells, B-cell-depleted T cells, or PBMCs.

Sequencing was done on a sample of peripheral blood. The source is a boy between 2 and 10 years old with active or convalescent COVID-19. The chain employs TRBV29-1 and TRBJ1-1; TRBD1 agrees at 10 bases. The CDR3 protein is CSVEGTGALNTEAFF. For the CDR3, the DNA is TGCAGCGTTGAGGGGACAGGGGCCCTTAACACTGAAGCTTTCTTT. Full variable domain (outside the CDR3, taken from reference TRBV29-1 and TRBJ1-1): SAVISQKPSRDICQRGTSLTIQCQVDSQVTMMFWYRQQPGQSLTLIATANQGSEATYESGFVIDKFPISRPNLTFSTLTVSNMSPEDSSIYLCSVEGTGALNTEAFFGQGTRLTVV.